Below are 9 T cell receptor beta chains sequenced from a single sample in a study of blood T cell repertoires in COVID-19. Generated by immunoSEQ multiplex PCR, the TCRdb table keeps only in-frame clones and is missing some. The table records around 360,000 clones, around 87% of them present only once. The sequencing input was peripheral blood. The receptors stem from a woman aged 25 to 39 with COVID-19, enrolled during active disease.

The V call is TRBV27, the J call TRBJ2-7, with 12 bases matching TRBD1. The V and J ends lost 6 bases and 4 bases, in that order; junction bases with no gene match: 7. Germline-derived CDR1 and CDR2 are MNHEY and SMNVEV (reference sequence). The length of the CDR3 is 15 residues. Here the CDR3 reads CASRGTGGGLYEQYF. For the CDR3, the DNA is TGTGCCAGCAGGGGGACAGGGGGCGGACTATACGAGCAGTACTTC.

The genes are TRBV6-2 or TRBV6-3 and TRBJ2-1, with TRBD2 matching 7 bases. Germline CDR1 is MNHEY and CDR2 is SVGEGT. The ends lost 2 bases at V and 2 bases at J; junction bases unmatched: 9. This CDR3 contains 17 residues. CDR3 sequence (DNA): TGTGCCAGCAGTTACCCCCCGCAGGGAGGGACCTACAATGAGCAGTTCTTC. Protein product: CASSYPPQGGTYNEQFF.

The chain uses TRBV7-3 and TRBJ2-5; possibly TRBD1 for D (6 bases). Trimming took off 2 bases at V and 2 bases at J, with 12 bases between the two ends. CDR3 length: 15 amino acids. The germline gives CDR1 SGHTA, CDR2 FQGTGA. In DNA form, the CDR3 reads TGTGCCAGCAGCTTATCTGGACAGTTACAAGAGACCCAGTACTTC. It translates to CASSLSGQLQETQYF.

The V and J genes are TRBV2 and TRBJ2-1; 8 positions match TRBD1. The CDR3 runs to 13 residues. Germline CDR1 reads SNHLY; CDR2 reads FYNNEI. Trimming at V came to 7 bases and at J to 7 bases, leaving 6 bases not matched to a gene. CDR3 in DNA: TGTGCCAGCACGGGACAGGCGGATAATGAGCAGTTCTTC. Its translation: CASTGQADNEQFF.

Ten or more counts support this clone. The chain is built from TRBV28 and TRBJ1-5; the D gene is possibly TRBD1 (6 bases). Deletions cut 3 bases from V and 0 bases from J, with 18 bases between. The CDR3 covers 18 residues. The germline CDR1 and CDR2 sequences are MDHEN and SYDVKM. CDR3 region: CASSFPTGWPYSNQPQHF. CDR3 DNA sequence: TGTGCCAGCAGTTTCCCGACAGGTTGGCCGTATAGCAATCAGCCCCAGCATTTT.

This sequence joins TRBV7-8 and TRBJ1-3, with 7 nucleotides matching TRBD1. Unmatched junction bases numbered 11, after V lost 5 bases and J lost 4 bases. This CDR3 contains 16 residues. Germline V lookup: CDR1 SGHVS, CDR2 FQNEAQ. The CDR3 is CASSPPSAGGGNTIYF. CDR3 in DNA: TGTGCCAGCAGCCCCCCCTCCGCAGGGGGAGGAAACACCATATATTTT.

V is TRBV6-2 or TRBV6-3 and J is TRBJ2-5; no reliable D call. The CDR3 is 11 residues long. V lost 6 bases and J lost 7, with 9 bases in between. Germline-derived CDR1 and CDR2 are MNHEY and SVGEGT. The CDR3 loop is CASSLQWTQYF. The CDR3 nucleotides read TGTGCCAGCAGCCTCCAATGGACCCAGTACTTC.

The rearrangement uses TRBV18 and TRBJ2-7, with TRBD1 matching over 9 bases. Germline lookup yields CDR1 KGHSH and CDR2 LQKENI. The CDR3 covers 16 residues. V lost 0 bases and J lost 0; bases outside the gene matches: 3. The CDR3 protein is CASSPPPGQGSYEQYF. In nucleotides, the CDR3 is TGTGCCAGCTCACCACCGCCGGGACAGGGCTCCTACGAGCAGTACTTC.

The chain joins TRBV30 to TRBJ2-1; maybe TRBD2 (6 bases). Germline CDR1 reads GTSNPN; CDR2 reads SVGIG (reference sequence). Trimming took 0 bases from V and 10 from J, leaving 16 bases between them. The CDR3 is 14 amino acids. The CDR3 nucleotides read TGTGCCTGGAGTGTAAGTTTTGGGACTCACGAGCAGTTCTTC. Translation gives CAWSVSFGTHEQFF.